The 22 T cell receptor beta chains below were found in one sample sequenced in a study of blood T cell repertoires in COVID-19. TCRdb's table, derived via immunoSEQ multiplex PCR, lists solely in-frame clones and lacks some. The sample lists about 180,000 clones, around 80% seen once, with approximately 15% in the top ten. The sample consisted of PBMCs or T cells enriched from blood (not recorded which). The receptor source for this set is a man aged 55-75 years who had been exposed to COVID-19.

The gene calls are TRBV12-3 or TRBV12-4 and TRBJ1-2; unclear D gene. The CDR3 totals 12 residues. V was pared by 5 bases and J by 8 bases, with 12 bases between. In nucleotides, the CDR3 is TGTGCCAGCAGTATATCTAACGGGGGCTACACCTTC. Its translation: CASSISNGGYTF.

Comment on this clone: This sample includes further DNA sequences coding for the same CDR3. The J gene is TRBJ2-1, the V gene TRBV7-2; 13 positions agree with TRBD2. Losses at the gene ends were 3 bases for V and 5 bases for J; bases not matched to a gene: 4. The CDR3 extends over 16 amino acids. Germline CDR1 reads SGHTA; CDR2 reads FQGNSA. CDR3 loop: CASSFPGLAGNNEQFF. Here the CDR3 DNA reads TGTGCCAGCAGCTTCCCGGGACTAGCGGGGAACAATGAGCAGTTCTTC.

This clone came up a few times. The CDR3 spells CSVEGREVSYNEQFF. The CDR3 DNA reads as TGCAGCGTTGAAGGTCGGGAGGTCTCCTACAATGAGCAGTTCTTC. V is TRBV29-1 and J is TRBJ2-1; 7 nucleotides align to TRBD2. CDR3 length equals 15 residues. J gave up 0 bases and V 1 base, and 3 bases lay outside the gene matches. Germline-derived CDR1 and CDR2 are SQVTM and ANQGSEA.

The chain carries TRBV5-8 and TRBJ2-2; 15 bases align to TRBD2. The CDR3 runs to 18 residues. Germline V CDR1 and CDR2: SGHTS, YDEGEE. V lost 4 bases to trimming and J lost 5 bases; unmatched junction nucleotides: 9. In nucleotides, the CDR3 is TGTGCCAGCAGCACCAGGACTAGCGGGAGGGCCGGGACCGGGGAGCTGTTTTTT. Its translation is CASSTRTSGRAGTGELFF.

The chain links TRBV2 to TRBJ1-2; D is possibly TRBD1 (6 bases). Trimming took off 6 bases at V and 8 bases at J, with 16 bases between the two ends. CDR3 length: 13 residues. Germline V lookup: CDR1 SNHLY, CDR2 FYNNEI. The CDR3: CASSRDSQGGYTF. As DNA, the CDR3 is TGTGCCAGCAGCCGCGATTCTCAGGGGGGCTACACCTTC.

This sequence joins TRBV7-3 and TRBJ2-7; 8 nucleotides match TRBD2. The CDR3 extends over 16 amino acids. Germline V CDR1 and CDR2: SGHTA, FQGTGA. V was pared by 4 bases and J by 5 bases, with 13 bases of the junction left unmatched. CDR3 coding DNA: TGTGCCAGCAGCTCCTCGGGGGCGGGAGGTCAGAACGAGCAGTACTTC. This codes for CASSSSGAGGQNEQYF.

Worth noting for this clone: This specimen includes other DNA sequences encoding the same CDR3. V gene TRBV6-5 combines with J gene TRBJ1-1; D call uncertain. The CDR3 runs to 14 residues. Per germline, CDR1 MNHEY and CDR2 SVGAGI. Trimming shortened V by 0 bases and J by 1 base, and 6 bases separated the two germline ends. CDR3 sequence reads: CASSYSGANTEAFF. DNA of the CDR3: TGTGCCAGCAGTTACTCCGGAGCGAACACTGAAGCTTTCTTT.

V gene TRBV5-4 combines with J gene TRBJ2-2; D might be TRBD2 (6 bases). Germline-derived CDR1 and CDR2 are SGHNT and YYREEE (reference sequence). The CDR3 runs to 13 residues. Trimming left V 4 bases short and J 12 bases short, with 16 bases between. CDR3 protein: CASSAAEGSKLFF. CDR3 nucleotide sequence: TGTGCCAGCAGCGCCGCGGAGGGTAGTAAGCTGTTTTTT.

The J gene is TRBJ1-2, the V gene TRBV6-2 or TRBV6-3, with no clear D. Germline V gene lookup returns CDR1 MNHEY and CDR2 SVGEGT. The CDR3 contains 13 residues. Trimming removed 5 bases from V and 0 bases from J, with 7 bases in between. The CDR3 loop is CASSQSANYGYTF. The CDR3, as DNA: TGTGCCAGCAGTCAGTCAGCTAACTATGGCTACACCTTC.

This chain joins TRBV5-1 and TRBJ1-4, with 7 bases that match TRBD1. CDR3 size: 16 residues. J was trimmed by 8 bases and V by 2 bases; bases with no gene match: 12. In germline, CDR1 is SGHRS, CDR2 YFSETQ. In nucleotides, the CDR3 is TGCGCCAGCAGCTTTCAGTTGGGACAGAGGAGGGAAAAACTGTTTTTT. This codes for CASSFQLGQRREKLFF.

The chain carries TRBV2 and TRBJ1-1, with 7 bases aligning to TRBD1. Trimming cost V 7 bases and J 1 base; bases outside gene matches: 9. Germline V gene data show CDR1 as SNHLY and CDR2 as FYNNEI. The CDR3 has 15 amino acids. Here the CDR3 DNA reads TGTGCCAGCAACGGACCGGGACAGACGAACACTGAAGCTTTCTTT. Translating it yields CASNGPGQTNTEAFF. Based on the CDR3 plus reference TRBV2 and TRBJ1-1, the full variable domain is EPEVTQTPSHQVTQMGQEVILRCVPISNHLYFYWYRQILGQKVEFLVSFYNNEISEKSEIFDDQFSVERPDGSNFTLKIRSTKLEDSAMYFCASNGPGQTNTEAFFGQGTRLTVV.

This clone was counted a single time. The chain carries TRBV29-1 and TRBJ2-1; 9 bases agree with TRBD2. Germline V gene sequence: CDR1 SQVTM, CDR2 ANQGSEA. V lost 2 bases and J lost 4; bases outside the gene matches: 6. The CDR3 length is 15 residues. CDR3 in amino acids: CSVEKWTSEYNEQFF. The CDR3 nucleotides are TGCAGCGTTGAAAAGTGGACTAGCGAGTACAATGAGCAGTTCTTC.

The chain joins TRBV5-1 to TRBJ2-1; maybe TRBD2 (6 bases). CDR1 and CDR2 (germline): SGHRS, YFSETQ. The length of the CDR3 is 15 residues. Trimming removed 0 bases at V and 5 bases at J, with 12 bases between. The CDR3 loop is CASSLGLAPNNEQFF. DNA for the CDR3: TGCGCCAGCAGCTTGGGGCTAGCGCCAAACAATGAGCAGTTCTTC.

The chain has TRBV29-1 and TRBJ2-2, with 8 bases lining up with TRBD1. Germline CDR1 and CDR2: SQVTM and ANQGSEA. The CDR3 length is 15 residues. Trimming at V came to 6 bases and at J to 3 bases, leaving 9 bases not matched to a gene. CDR3 sequence: CSVELSRGHTGELFF. The CDR3 nucleotides read TGCAGCGTGGAACTCAGCAGGGGGCACACCGGGGAGCTGTTTTTT.

The V call is TRBV27, the J call TRBJ1-4; the D is unclear. The CDR3 sequence is 15 residues long. Trimming cost V 3 bases and J 0 bases, with 8 bases left between them. Germline CDR1 MNHEY, CDR2 SMNVEV (reference sequence). The CDR3 is CASSLRRATNEKLFF. In nucleotides, the CDR3 is TGTGCCAGCAGTTTGAGGCGGGCAACTAATGAAAAACTGTTTTTT. The full variable domain, rest sourced from reference TRBV27 and TRBJ1-4, is EAQVTQNPRYLITVTGKKLTVTCSQNMNHEYMSWYRQDPGLGLRQIYYSMNVEVTDKGDVPEGYKVSRKEKRNFPLILESPSPNQTSLYFCASSLRRATNEKLFFGSGTQLSVL.

This clone was observed a handful of times. CDR3 in DNA: TGTGCCAGCAGGAACAGGTCCCCCTCTGGAAACACCATATATTTT. Translation gives CASRNRSPSGNTIYF. This chain joins TRBV28 and TRBJ1-3, with D maybe TRBD1 (5 bases). The V gene lost 6 bases and the J gene lost 0 bases, with 12 bases spanning the gap. Per germline, CDR1 MDHEN and CDR2 SYDVKM. The CDR3 is 15 residues long.

The V gene is TRBV5-5, the J gene TRBJ2-5, with D tentatively TRBD1 (6 bases). The germline V gene encodes CDR1 SGHKS and CDR2 YYEKEE (reference sequence). The CDR3 is made up of 14 amino acids. Trimming removed 7 bases from V and 2 bases from J, with 15 bases in between. CDR3 DNA sequence: TGTGCCAGCGGAAATGGACAGTTACAAGAGACCCAGTACTTC. This codes for CASGNGQLQETQYF.

This clone was observed a single time. The chain recombines TRBV19 with TRBJ1-4, with D hard to call. Germline values: CDR1 LNHDA, CDR2 SQIVND (reference sequence). The CDR3 has 14 residues. V lost 5 bases and J 4 bases, leaving 11 bases between the germline ends. The CDR3 here is CASSQYRSNEKLFF. As DNA, the CDR3 is TGTGCCAGTAGTCAGTACAGAAGTAATGAAAAACTGTTTTTT.

This clone was observed a single time. The V and J genes are TRBV30 and TRBJ1-5; D might be TRBD1 (5 bases). CDR1 and CDR2 from the germline V gene are GTSNPN and SVGIG (reference sequence). V was pared by 5 bases and J by 5 bases, with 13 bases between. This CDR3 region has 13 residues. The CDR3 reads CAWESGTDQPQHF. The CDR3 DNA follows: TGTGCCTGGGAGAGCGGGACCGATCAGCCCCAGCATTTT.

The CDR3 nucleotides are TGTGCCAGCAGCTTAATGGGGGGGCGCTCCTACAATGAGCAGTTCTTC. This gives the protein CASSLMGGRSYNEQFF. The V call is TRBV7-9, the J call TRBJ2-1; D may be TRBD2 (7 bases). The CDR3 sequence is 16 residues long. V was trimmed by 2 bases and J by 0 bases, leaving 11 bases between them. Germline V lookup: CDR1 SEHNR, CDR2 FQNEAQ (reference sequence).

The CDR3 DNA reads as TGTGCCAGCAGTTTGGACAGGGGTCCAGGCGAGCAGTACTTC. Amino acids: CASSLDRGPGEQYF. The chain links TRBV27 to TRBJ2-7; 9 nucleotides match TRBD1. V lost 3 bases, J lost 6 bases, and 6 bases stayed unmatched. The CDR3 length is 14 residues. CDR1 is MNHEY, CDR2 SMNVEV, per germline (reference sequence).

Only one count was recorded for this clone. The rearrangement uses TRBV4-1 and TRBJ1-2; maybe TRBD1 (5 bases). CDR1 and CDR2 from the germline V gene are MGHRA and YSYEKL. V was clipped by 1 base and J by 4 bases, with 10 bases between them. The CDR3 is 14 residues long. Written as DNA, the CDR3 is TGCGCCAGCAGCCAAGGCGACAGATTCTATGGCTACACCTTC. This encodes CASSQGDRFYGYTF.